This T cell receptor beta chain was captured in a study of post-analysis software for immune sequencing data. Study at large: Included among the disease courses, which were recorded for the cohort, were relapsing-remitting, secondary progressive and progressive-relapsing multiple sclerosis.

The TCR beta cDNA libraries carried unique molecular identifiers. cDNA molecules numbering roughly 0.5 million came from around 1 to 10 million T cells. In TCRdb, the PCR reads were re-called with MiXCR into one record per CDR3 protein. The table has about 810,000 distinct CDR3 sequences, 53% seen once. Notes on the study in general: Higher frequency in patients than in controls was seen for roughly five TRBV segments, with TRBV5-6, TRBV5-1 and TRBV20-1 among them. Multiple sclerosis patients had significantly lower normalized Chao1 diversity than controls.

A remark on this clonotype: Its specificity is not known.

The V end was cut by 4 bases, the J end by 2 bases, with 6 bases between. This CDR3 has 12 residues. Germline values: CDR1 SGHVS, CDR2 FNYEAQ. Material: blood. The chain recombines TRBV7-6 with TRBJ2-7, with D unclear. The origin of this receptor is a girl between 5 and 17 years old with multiple sclerosis. This CDR3 is CASSSQPYEQYF. The CDR3 coding sequence is TGTGCCAGCAGCTCTCAACCCTACGAGCAGTACTTC.